This T cell receptor beta chain was retrieved from a study of early T cells in non-severe SARS-CoV-2 infection. TCRdb analysed the 5' RACE reads with MiXCR anew, one entry per CDR3 protein. The table lists 95,000 to 100,000 distinct CDR3 sequences, roughly 13% of them singletons. This TCR was recovered from an adult who was a healthcare worker with PCR-confirmed SARS-CoV-2 infection or an uninfected control (not recorded which). Input material: whole blood.

The CDR3 DNA reads as TGTGCCAGCAGTGGCCCTCTCCGGGCCGGAGATACGCAGTATTTT. Its translation is CASSGPLRAGDTQYF. The rearrangement uses TRBV2 and TRBJ2-3; D is unclear. The germline CDR1 and CDR2 sequences are SNHLY and FYNNEI. V lost 4 bases to trimming and J lost 5 bases, with 16 bases between them. The CDR3 length is 15 residues.